This TCR beta chain was obtained from a study of blood T cell repertoires in COVID-19. Study-level information: Acute and convalescent COVID-19 samples came from the United States, Italy and Spain. Sample material is recorded as cDNA or gDNA derived from T cells, B-cell-depleted T cells, or PBMCs.

Sequencing was performed with immunoSEQ multiplex PCR; in TCRdb, only in-frame clones are kept and a portion is missing. The sample yields approximately 150,000 clones, more than 65% seen once. The CDR3 contains 14 residues. The germline V gene encodes CDR1 SGHTA and CDR2 FQGTGA. With 2 bases removed from V and 6 bases from J, the gap between germline ends came to 14 bases. Participants were placed into cohorts based on the clinical history they reported. The specimen sequenced was PBMCs or T cells enriched from blood (not recorded which). This chain uses TRBV7-3 with TRBJ2-7; D might be TRBD1 (6 bases). The receptor comes from a woman aged 40 to 50 with acute COVID-19. The CDR3 bases are TGTGCCAGCAGCTTAGGACAGAGTAGTCCCGAGCAGTACTTC. Encoded protein: CASSLGQSSPEQYF.